This TCR beta chain came from a study of cytomegalovirus exposure and HLA in healthy donors. 60 Vbeta and 13 Jbeta primers were used in PCR. Clones were sequenced by immunoSEQ multiplex PCR, and TCRdb holds only the in-frame ones, with some missing. The sample has about 98,000 clones, 80% to 85% seen once; the top ten hold 1.4%. Germline V gene data show CDR1 as SGHTA and CDR2 as FQGNSA. This CDR3 is built from 18 residues. Trimming removed 1 base from V and 2 bases from J; junction bases left unmatched: 13. The chain links TRBV7-2 to TRBJ2-5; 7 nucleotides match TRBD2. The TCR originated in a man aged 35-49 years in good health and CMV-seronegative. Source material: PBMCs. As DNA, the CDR3 is TGTGCCAGCAGCTTAGAAGGGTGGGGGGGGTTTTCTCAAGAGACCCAGTACTTC. Protein: CASSLEGWGGFSQETQYF.